This T cell receptor (beta chain) was observed in a study of control samples from healthy donors and cancer patients. The data were produced by immunoSEQ multiplex PCR, yet TCRdb's version contains in-frame clones alone and is incomplete. The sample includes fewer than 85,000 clones, about 88% of them seen just once. Material: blood. The receptor was isolated from a man over 45 in good health.

For the CDR3, the DNA is TGTGCCACCAGTGATTTTGGGACAACCCGGGGCTACACCTTC. It codes for CATSDFGTTRGYTF. The chain links TRBV24-1 to TRBJ1-2; D is perhaps TRBD1 (6 bases). CDR1 KGHDR and CDR2 SFDVKD come from the germline V gene. This CDR3 region has 14 residues. V lost 1 base and J lost 8, with 13 bases in between.